This T cell receptor beta chain stems from a study of early T cells in non-severe SARS-CoV-2 infection. On the study more broadly: The sequenced material was bulk RNA from unsorted whole blood, and its chains were unpaired.

Unique molecular identifiers (one per individual cDNA molecule) were attached. TCRdb reprocessed the 5' RACE reads with MiXCR, giving one entry per CDR3 protein. In the table there are 65,000 to 85,000 distinct CDR3 sequences, around a tenth of which are singletons. The CDR3 runs 13 residues. The germline CDR1 and CDR2 sequences are SNHLY and FYNNEI. Trimming shortened V by 8 bases and J by 4 bases, and 14 bases separated the two germline ends. The sample holds a few counts of this clonotype. The origin of this receptor is an adult who was a healthcare worker with PCR-confirmed SARS-CoV-2 infection or an uninfected control (not recorded which). Sequenced sample: whole blood. This chain links TRBV2 with TRBJ2-5, with a possible D match to TRBD1 (6 bases). CDR3 DNA: TGTGCCAGCCGACAGGACTCCATAGAGACCCAGTACTTC. Residues: CASRQDSIETQYF.